The 20 T cell receptor beta chains below all came from one sample that was sequenced in a study of shared clonotypes between healthy human individuals. Profiled with immunoSEQ multiplex PCR; TCRdb holds only in-frame clones, not every one. The sample carries about 2.1 million clones, just over 90% recorded once. Cells designated naive CD8 were CD45RO-negative and were positively selected for CCR7, with terminally differentiated effector memory CD45RA+ cells excluded. Sequencing was performed on naive CD8+ T cells from PBMCs. The receptors were gathered from a man aged 18-30 years in good health. Some clones in this sample may be carry-over from other donors' samples.

This clone showed up just once. The gene calls are TRBV7-9 and TRBJ2-4; 14 bases agree with TRBD2. This CDR3 has 16 residues. Unmatched junction bases numbered 9, after V lost 8 bases and J lost 6 bases. Looked up from germline, CDR1 is SEHNR and CDR2 is FQNEAQ (reference sequence). DNA for the CDR3: TGTGCCAGCTCCGGGACTAGCGGGAGTGATCGAAACATTCAGTACTTC. Residues: CASSGTSGSDRNIQYF.

The V and J genes are TRBV4-3 and TRBJ1-4; D is possibly TRBD1 (5 bases). This CDR3 comprises 17 residues. Deletions cut 3 bases from V and 4 bases from J, with 18 bases between. Germline V CDR1 and CDR2: LGHNA, YSLEER. The CDR3 DNA reads as TGCGCCAGCAGCCAGAAAGTGGGGGGGACGGGTAATGAAAAACTGTTTTTT. Its translation: CASSQKVGGTGNEKLFF.

This chain joins TRBV5-6 and TRBJ1-1, with TRBD1 matching over 8 bases. The trim removed 1 base at V and 1 base at J, leaving 6 bases unmatched. The CDR3 length is 16 residues. Germline CDR1 SGHDT, CDR2 YYEEEE. CDR3 in amino acids: CASSLLSGGANTEAFF. CDR3 nucleotides: TGTGCCAGCAGCTTGTTGTCAGGGGGCGCGAACACTGAAGCTTTCTTT.

The chain links TRBV27 to TRBJ1-1, with 7 bases that match TRBD1. The ends lost 4 bases at V and 5 bases at J; junction bases unmatched: 10. CDR1 and CDR2 from the germline V gene are MNHEY and SMNVEV (reference sequence). The CDR3 is made up of 15 amino acids. CDR3 residues: CASSSPGQAVTEAFF. The CDR3 DNA reads as TGTGCCAGCAGTTCACCCGGACAGGCTGTAACTGAAGCTTTCTTT.

As to this clone: Different DNA sequences within this sample yield the same CDR3. V gene TRBV10-1 combines with J gene TRBJ2-7; no definite D call. The V and J ends lost 0 bases and 3 bases respectively, with 6 bases between them. CDR3 length: 13 amino acids. The germline V gene encodes CDR1 WNHNN and CDR2 SYGVQD (reference sequence). CDR3 in amino acids: CASSESLGYEQYF. The CDR3 DNA reads TGCGCCAGCAGTGAGTCATTGGGCTACGAGCAGTACTTC.

The genes are TRBV28 and TRBJ1-1, with D tentatively TRBD1 (6 bases). The CDR3 sequence is 16 residues long. Trimming stripped 5 bases from V and 1 base from J, with 17 bases between. Germline assignment: CDR1 MDHEN and CDR2 SYDVKM. The CDR3 here is CASSPRTVRPNTEAFF. As DNA, the CDR3 is TGTGCCAGCAGTCCCCGGACAGTCCGTCCGAACACTGAAGCTTTCTTT.

This clone has more than one count but fewer than ten. The rearrangement joins TRBV10-1 to TRBJ1-1, with D unclear. V dropped 7 bases and J dropped 0 bases, with 9 bases sitting between them. The germline V gene has CDR1 WNHNN and CDR2 SYGVQD (reference sequence). The CDR3 is 13 amino acids. The CDR3: CASMGRMNTEAFF. In DNA form, the CDR3 reads TGCGCCAGCATGGGGAGAATGAACACTGAAGCTTTCTTT.

This clone has only one observation. The genes are TRBV29-1 and TRBJ2-3; D might be TRBD2 (6 bases). This CDR3 is built from 14 residues. Between the trimmed V and J ends, which lost 4 bases and 0 bases, there was a span of 11 bases. Germline CDR1 and CDR2: SQVTM and ANQGSEA. This CDR3 is CSVAAGTSTDTQYF. DNA for the CDR3: TGCAGCGTTGCAGCGGGCACTAGCACAGATACGCAGTATTTT.

This rearrangement joins TRBV13 to TRBJ2-3; 7 bases align to TRBD1. J was trimmed by 0 bases and V by 7 bases; bases with no gene match: 19. Germline-derived CDR1 and CDR2 are PRHDT and FYEKMQ (reference sequence). This CDR3 is 19 amino acids long. In DNA form, the CDR3 reads TGTGCCAGCAACACACCCTTACAGGGGTACCATATTAGCACAGATACGCAGTATTTT. It translates to CASNTPLQGYHISTDTQYF.

The J gene is TRBJ2-5, the V gene TRBV5-1; TRBD2 matches 8 bases. V dropped 0 bases and J dropped 1; count of bases not matched to a gene: 8. Germline V CDR1 and CDR2: SGHRS, YFSETQ. There are 17 residues in the CDR3. The CDR3 sequence is CASSLGNLAGFQETQYF. CDR3 coding DNA: TGCGCCAGCAGCTTGGGGAACCTAGCGGGCTTCCAAGAGACCCAGTACTTC.

The chain recombines TRBV7-9 with TRBJ1-2; no clear D. This CDR3 has 15 residues. CDR1 and CDR2 (germline): SEHNR, FQNEAQ (reference sequence). The V end lost 3 bases, the J end lost 5 bases, and 16 bases lay between the germline ends. The CDR3 coding sequence is TGTGCCAGCAGCTTCCCCGTGGAGGCGGGGTATGGCTACACCTTC. This encodes CASSFPVEAGYGYTF.

The V gene is TRBV5-4, the J gene TRBJ2-7; TRBD2 agrees at 7 bases. Trimming at V came to 4 bases and at J to 0 bases, leaving 4 bases not matched to a gene. Germline CDR1 and CDR2: SGHNT and YYREEE (reference sequence). The CDR3 is 14 residues long. CDR3 nucleotides: TGTGCCAGCAGCAGTACTAGCGACTCCTACGAGCAGTACTTC. Translated, it gives CASSSTSDSYEQYF.

This clone has a single count. The V call is TRBV13, the J call TRBJ2-7, with 10 nucleotides matching TRBD1. The CDR3 is made up of 13 amino acids. Germline V gene sequence: CDR1 PRHDT, CDR2 FYEKMQ (reference sequence). V shed 6 bases and J 5 bases; nucleotides not matched to a gene: 4. The CDR3 is CASSRQGAHEQYF. The CDR3 bases are TGTGCCAGCAGTCGACAGGGGGCTCACGAGCAGTACTTC. Complete variable domain (other parts from reference TRBV13 and TRBJ2-7): AAGVIQSPRHLIKEKRETATLKCYPIPRHDTVYWYQQGPGQDPQFLISFYEKMQSDKGSIPDRFSAQQFSDYHSELNMSSLELGDSALYFCASSRQGAHEQYFGPGTRLTVT.

This sequence joins TRBV28 and TRBJ1-5; D is possibly TRBD1 (5 bases). This CDR3 spans 13 amino acids. In germline, CDR1 is MDHEN, CDR2 SYDVKM. V shed 8 bases and J shed 2 bases, with 10 bases lying between them. The CDR3 DNA reads as TGTGCCAGCGGAGGGGTTGGCAATCAGCCCCAGCATTTT. Translated, it gives CASGGVGNQPQHF.

CDR3 coding DNA: TGTGCCAGCAGTCAGCCCGGGGAGCTGTTTTTT. It yields the protein CASSQPGELFF. The chain carries TRBV5-4 and TRBJ2-2, with unresolved D. V dropped 5 bases and J dropped 6 bases, with 5 bases sitting between them. The CDR3 covers 11 residues. Germline CDR1 and CDR2: SGHNT and YYREEE (reference sequence).

The V gene is TRBV11-1, the J gene TRBJ1-1; no clear D. Germline-derived CDR1 and CDR2 are SGHAT and FQDESV (reference sequence). This CDR3 spans 16 amino acids. V lost 3 bases to trimming and J lost 1 base, with 15 bases between them. CDR3 nucleotide sequence: TGTGCCAGCAGCTTTCGTCGGGTAGGTGGGAACACTGAAGCTTTCTTT. Translated, it gives CASSFRRVGGNTEAFF.

V gene TRBV14 combines with J gene TRBJ1-2; D remains unclear. V dropped 4 bases and J dropped 8 bases, with 17 bases sitting between them. The CDR3 has 14 amino acids. Germline CDR1 SGHDN, CDR2 FVKESK. The CDR3 coding sequence is TGTGCCAGCAGCCCCGACGTTATCGGCTGGGGCTACACCTTC. Protein product: CASSPDVIGWGYTF.

This rearrangement joins TRBV7-2 to TRBJ2-1; tentative D call: TRBD2 (6 bases). Per germline, CDR1 SGHTA and CDR2 FQGNSA. V lost 1 base and J 2 bases, leaving 12 bases between the germline ends. The CDR3 covers 16 residues. The CDR3 protein is CASSLDGGVAYNEQFF. CDR3 DNA sequence: TGTGCCAGCAGCTTAGATGGCGGGGTGGCCTACAATGAGCAGTTCTTC.

The CDR3 spells CASRGSGSPNTGELFF. CDR3 DNA: TGTGCCAGCAGAGGTAGCGGGAGTCCGAACACCGGGGAGCTGTTTTTT. The rearrangement uses TRBV9 and TRBJ2-2; 9 bases match TRBD2. The ends lost 5 bases at V and 0 bases at J; junction bases unmatched: 5. From germline, CDR1 is SGDLS and CDR2 YYNGEE. This CDR3 has 16 amino acids. Supplemented by reference TRBV9 and TRBJ2-2, the full variable domain reads DSGVTQTPKHLITATGQRVTLRCSPRSGDLSVYWYQQSLDQGLQFLIQYYNGEERAKGNILERFSAQQFPDLHSELNLSSLELGDSALYFCASRGSGSPNTGELFFGEGSRLTVL.

Concerning this clone itself: The sample contains more than one DNA sequence encoding this CDR3. V is TRBV15 and J is TRBJ2-3; 7 bases are shared with TRBD1. Germline V CDR1 and CDR2: LNHNV, YYDKDF (reference sequence). The J segment lost 1 base and the V segment lost 1 base, leaving 2 bases of the junction unmatched. This CDR3 has 15 amino acids. CDR3 residues: CATSRGDRGTDTQYF. CDR3 nucleotides: TGTGCCACCAGCAGAGGCGACAGGGGCACAGATACGCAGTATTTT. The whole variable domain, filled in from reference TRBV15 and TRBJ2-3, reads DAMVIQNPRYQVTQFGKPVTLSCSQTLNHNVMYWYQQKSSQAPKLLFHYYDKDFNNEADTPDNFQSRRPNTSFCFLDIRSPGLGDTAMYLCATSRGDRGTDTQYFGPGTRLTVL.